One sample yielded the 17 T cell receptor beta chains listed below, sequenced in a study of blood T cell repertoires in COVID-19. Generated by immunoSEQ multiplex PCR, the TCRdb table keeps only in-frame clones and is missing some. The data contain around 31,000 clones, approximately 90% of them singletons. Sample: peripheral blood. The origin of the receptors is a man aged 60-69 years with acute or convalescent COVID-19.

This chain uses TRBV7-6 with TRBJ1-3; possibly TRBD1 for D (6 bases). The V end was cut by 5 bases, the J end by 4 bases, with 21 bases between. This CDR3 comprises 17 residues. Germline CDR1 SGHVS, CDR2 FNYEAQ. CDR3 region: CASSPKIHRDPGNTIYF. CDR3 DNA sequence: TGTGCCAGCAGCCCAAAGATTCACAGGGATCCCGGAAACACCATATATTTT.

The rearrangement links TRBV27 to TRBJ1-2, with D tentatively TRBD1 (5 bases). The CDR3 contains 15 residues. The V and J ends lost 6 bases and 6 bases respectively, with 20 bases between them. CDR1 and CDR2 (germline): MNHEY, SMNVEV (reference sequence). The CDR3 reads CASSSMAAGSDGYTF. CDR3 coding DNA: TGTGCCAGCAGCTCCATGGCCGCAGGGTCGGATGGCTACACCTTC.

The rearrangement links TRBV7-3 to TRBJ2-1, with TRBD2 matching 7 bases. V shed 3 bases and J 1 base; nucleotides not matched to a gene: 3. Per the germline V gene, CDR1 is SGHTA and CDR2 is FQGTGA. The CDR3 is made up of 15 amino acids. The CDR3 sequence is CASSFDSGSYNEQFF. The CDR3 DNA reads as TGTGCCAGCAGCTTCGATAGCGGGTCCTACAATGAGCAGTTCTTC.

V and J are TRBV2 and TRBJ2-5; TRBD1 aligns across 7 bases. CDR3 length: 13 residues. Losses at the gene ends were 5 bases for V and 2 bases for J; bases not matched to a gene: 2. Germline CDR1 SNHLY, CDR2 FYNNEI. In DNA form, the CDR3 reads TGTGCCAGCAGTCGGGACAGACAAGAGACCCAGTACTTC. Translating gives CASSRDRQETQYF. Complete variable domain (other parts from reference TRBV2 and TRBJ2-5): EPEVTQTPSHQVTQMGQEVILRCVPISNHLYFYWYRQILGQKVEFLVSFYNNEISEKSEIFDDQFSVERPDGSNFTLKIRSTKLEDSAMYFCASSRDRQETQYFGPGTRLLVL.

V usage is TRBV5-1 and J usage is TRBJ1-2; D possibly corresponds to TRBD1 (6 bases). Germline CDR1 SGHRS, CDR2 YFSETQ. The germline V and J ends were trimmed by 0 bases and 8 bases, with 14 bases remaining between them. There are 14 residues in the CDR3. The CDR3 nucleotides are TGCGCCAGCAGCTTGGAAGGCACAGGGAACGGCTACACCTTC. It yields the protein CASSLEGTGNGYTF.

The V gene is TRBV2, the J gene TRBJ2-1; D perhaps matches TRBD2 (6 bases). The germline V and J ends were trimmed by 6 bases and 10 bases, with 16 bases remaining between them. From germline, CDR1 is SNHLY and CDR2 FYNNEI. This CDR3 contains 13 residues. The chain's CDR3 is CASSTFWDSEQFF. CDR3 nucleotide sequence: TGTGCCAGCAGCACCTTTTGGGACTCCGAGCAGTTCTTC.

CDR3 region: CASSIGGGPYNEQFF. CDR3 in DNA: TGTGCCAGCAGTATAGGGGGAGGGCCCTACAATGAGCAGTTCTTC. The chain joins TRBV2 to TRBJ2-1; the D gene is possibly TRBD2 (7 bases). The germline V gene encodes CDR1 SNHLY and CDR2 FYNNEI. This CDR3 comprises 15 residues. The V and J ends lost 5 bases and 2 bases respectively, with 13 bases between them.

V and J are TRBV21-1 and TRBJ2-7; the table assigns TRBD1, which was not confirmed against the DNA. TRBV21-1 is a listed pseudogene. This CDR3 spans 17 amino acids. The CDR3 here is CASSKAETGGVLYEQYV. CDR3 in DNA: TGTGCCAGCAGCAAAGCGGAGACAGGGGGCGTTTTATACGAGCAGTACGTC.

The V and J genes are TRBV19 and TRBJ1-3; no definite D call. The CDR3 spans 14 residues. Germline CDR1 reads LNHDA; CDR2 reads SQIVND (reference sequence). Trimming took 4 bases from V and 0 from J, leaving 7 bases between them. CDR3 DNA: TGTGCCAGTAGTACCGGGAGCTCTGGAAACACCATATATTTT. Translated, it gives CASSTGSSGNTIYF.

This rearrangement joins TRBV28 to TRBJ2-2; 9 positions match TRBD1. V was pared by 6 bases and J by 1 base, with 6 bases of the junction left unmatched. This CDR3 is 16 amino acids long. Germline values: CDR1 MDHEN, CDR2 SYDVKM. In nucleotides, the CDR3 is TGTGCCAGCAGGGTAGGGACAGGGATGAACACCGGGGAGCTGTTTTTT. It is translated as CASRVGTGMNTGELFF. Together with reference TRBV28 and TRBJ2-2, the CDR3 gives the full variable domain: DVKVTQSSRYLVKRTGEKVFLECVQDMDHENMFWYRQDPGLGLRLIYFSYDVKMKEKGDIPEGYSVSREKKERFSLILESASTNQTSMYLCASRVGTGMNTGELFFGEGSRLTVL.

The V and J genes are TRBV7-9 and TRBJ2-3; the D gene is possibly TRBD2 (6 bases). Trimming shortened V by 6 bases and J by 3 bases, and 16 bases separated the two germline ends. The CDR3 runs 15 residues. The germline V gene has CDR1 SEHNR and CDR2 FQNEAQ (reference sequence). The CDR3 here is CASSPVISGTDTQYF. Here the CDR3 DNA reads TGTGCCAGCAGTCCTGTTATTAGCGGAACAGATACGCAGTATTTT. Combining the CDR3 with reference TRBV7-9 and TRBJ2-3 gives the whole variable domain DTGVSQNPRHKITKRGQNVTFRCDPISEHNRLYWYRQTLGQGPEFLTYFQNEAQLEKSRLLSDRFSAERPKGSFSTLEIQRTEQGDSAMYLCASSPVISGTDTQYFGPGTRLTVL.

V and J are TRBV5-1 and TRBJ1-1; D not certain. The CDR3 consists of 11 residues. CDR1 is SGHRS and CDR2 is YFSETQ in the germline V gene. V was pared by 7 bases and J by 8 bases, with 12 bases between. CDR3 in amino acids: CASRSDSEAFF. The CDR3 region has the DNA TGCGCCAGCCGATCCGATAGCGAAGCTTTCTTT. The whole variable domain, filled in from reference TRBV5-1 and TRBJ1-1, reads KAGVTQTPRYLIKTRGQQVTLSCSPISGHRSVSWYQQTPGQGLQFLFEYFSETQRNKGNFPGRFSGRQFSNSRSEMNVSTLELGDSALYLCASRSDSEAFFGQGTRLTVV.

The V call is TRBV2, the J call TRBJ1-5; no reliable D call. The CDR3 is 13 amino acids. Germline V gene data show CDR1 as SNHLY and CDR2 as FYNNEI. Trimming cost V 6 bases and J 9 bases, with 15 bases left between them. CDR3 residues: CASSATIPGPQHF. The CDR3 nucleotides read TGTGCCAGCAGCGCGACTATACCAGGGCCCCAGCATTTT. The whole variable domain, remainder taken from reference TRBV2 and TRBJ1-5, is EPEVTQTPSHQVTQMGQEVILRCVPISNHLYFYWYRQILGQKVEFLVSFYNNEISEKSEIFDDQFSVERPDGSNFTLKIRSTKLEDSAMYFCASSATIPGPQHFGDGTRLSIL.

This rearrangement joins TRBV19 to TRBJ1-3, with D unclear. The CDR3 runs to 15 residues. Trimming shortened V by 2 bases and J by 4 bases, and 12 bases separated the two germline ends. In germline, CDR1 is LNHDA, CDR2 SQIVND (reference sequence). As DNA, the CDR3 is TGTGCCAGTAGTATAAACGCCCGTGAGGGAAACACCATATATTTT. It translates to CASSINAREGNTIYF.

The genes are TRBV4-2 and TRBJ2-7, with a weak D call TRBD2 (5 bases). The CDR3 covers 14 residues. Between the trimmed V and J ends, which lost 4 bases and 2 bases, there was a span of 12 bases. The germline V gene encodes CDR1 LGHNA and CDR2 YNFKEQ. The CDR3 reads CASSPRAGPYEQYF. CDR3 coding DNA: TGTGCCAGCAGCCCGAGGGCTGGACCCTACGAGCAGTACTTC.

The J gene is TRBJ2-1, the V gene TRBV5-6; possible D gene TRBD1, 6 bases. Germline CDR1 reads SGHDT; CDR2 reads YYEEEE. V was cut by 0 bases and J by 7 bases, with 11 bases left in between. The CDR3 length is 14 residues. The CDR3 coding sequence is TGTGCCAGCAGCTTGGTCGACAGGCGGAATGAGCAGTTCTTC. Translated: CASSLVDRRNEQFF.

The chain joins TRBV28 to TRBJ1-1, with a weak D call TRBD1 (6 bases). This CDR3 contains 14 residues. V was pared by 6 bases and J by 4 bases, with 15 bases between. From germline, CDR1 is MDHEN and CDR2 SYDVKM. The CDR3 spells CASSSPGHSTEAFF. The DNA for the CDR3 is TGTGCCAGCAGCTCACCGGGACACTCCACTGAAGCTTTCTTT.